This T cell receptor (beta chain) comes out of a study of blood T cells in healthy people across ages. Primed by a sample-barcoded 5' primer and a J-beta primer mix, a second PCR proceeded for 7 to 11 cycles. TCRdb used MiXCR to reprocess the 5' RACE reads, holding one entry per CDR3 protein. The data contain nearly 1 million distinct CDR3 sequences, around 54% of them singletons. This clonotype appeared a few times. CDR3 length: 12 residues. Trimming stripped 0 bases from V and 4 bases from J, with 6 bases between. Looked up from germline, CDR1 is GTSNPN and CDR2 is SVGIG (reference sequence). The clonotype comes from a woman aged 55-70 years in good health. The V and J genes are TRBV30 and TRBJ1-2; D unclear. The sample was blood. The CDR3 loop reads CAWSVRTYGYTF. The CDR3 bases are TGTGCCTGGAGTGTACGAACCTATGGCTACACCTTC.